This passage covers 24 T cell receptor beta chains from one sample sequenced in a study of blood T cell repertoires in COVID-19. Profiled with immunoSEQ multiplex PCR; TCRdb holds only in-frame clones, not every one. The data contain 380,000 or so clones, around 87% of them singletons. Sequenced: PBMCs or T cells enriched from blood (not recorded which). Receptors were obtained from a young man who had recovered from COVID-19.

The rearrangement joins TRBV4-3 to TRBJ1-1; D gene unclear. V was cut by 3 bases and J by 2 bases, with 16 bases left in between. Germline V gene sequence: CDR1 LGHNA, CDR2 YSLEER. The CDR3 consists of 16 residues. CDR3 sequence (DNA): TGCGCCAGCAGCCACTCTTTGTTATACAGTAACACTGAAGCTTTCTTT. It specifies CASSHSLLYSNTEAFF.

The chain uses TRBV11-2 and TRBJ2-3; 8 bases line up with TRBD2. Germline CDR1 is SGHAT and CDR2 is FQNNGV. The CDR3 totals 15 residues. V lost 1 base and J lost 7; bases outside the gene matches: 7. CDR3 amino acids: CASSLGAGGINTQYF. The CDR3 nucleotides are TGTGCCAGCAGCTTAGGGGCGGGGGGAATAAATACGCAGTATTTT.

V and J are TRBV28 and TRBJ1-4, with 8 bases that match TRBD1. V was pared by 6 bases and J by 8 bases, with 11 bases of the junction left unmatched. There are 15 residues in the CDR3. The germline V gene has CDR1 MDHEN and CDR2 SYDVKM. In DNA form, the CDR3 reads TGTGCCAGCAGGTCTGACGGACAGGGTGTAGAAAAACTGTTTTTT. The encoded protein is CASRSDGQGVEKLFF.

The rearrangement joins TRBV27 to TRBJ2-1, with unresolved D. CDR1 and CDR2 (germline): MNHEY, SMNVEV (reference sequence). V was cut by 6 bases and J by 4 bases, with 13 bases left in between. The CDR3 has 14 amino acids. CDR3 amino acids: CASSPGHGYNEQFF. CDR3 in DNA: TGTGCCAGCAGCCCCGGCCACGGGTACAATGAGCAGTTCTTC.

The J gene is TRBJ1-4, the V gene TRBV6-5, with 9 bases aligning to TRBD1. Germline V gene lookup returns CDR1 MNHEY and CDR2 SVGAGI. Germline trimming cut 5 bases from V and 1 base from J; bases unmatched to any gene: 2. CDR3 size: 15 residues. CDR3 in DNA: TGTGCCAGCAGTCGGACAGGGGTAACTAATGAAAAACTGTTTTTT. As protein: CASSRTGVTNEKLFF.

This clone was seen once. The chain combines TRBV10-3 with TRBJ2-7, with 9 bases aligning to TRBD2. Germline V gene data show CDR1 as ENHRY and CDR2 as SYGVKD. This CDR3 spans 14 amino acids. Germline trimming cut 5 bases from V and 4 bases from J; bases unmatched to any gene: 6. The CDR3 DNA reads TGTGCCATCAGTTTTGGGACTAGCAGTTACGAGCAGTACTTC. It yields the protein CAISFGTSSYEQYF.

This clone was seen only once. The V call is TRBV12-5, the J call TRBJ1-5; 9 bases are shared with TRBD1. Unmatched junction bases numbered 7, after V lost 6 bases and J lost 7 bases. The CDR3 length is 14 residues. The germline CDR1 and CDR2 sequences are LGHNT and FRNRAP. Here the CDR3 DNA reads TGTGCTAGTGGGGAACAGGGGGCGGGACAGCCCCAGCATTTT. This sequence encodes CASGEQGAGQPQHF.

The CDR3 coding sequence is TGTGCCAGCAGCTTACTGCAGCGGGGGCTATCCTACGAGCAGTACTTC. It yields the protein CASSLLQRGLSYEQYF. The chain joins TRBV7-8 to TRBJ2-7; the match to TRBD2 covers 8 bases. The CDR3 extends over 16 amino acids. Germline V gene lookup returns CDR1 SGHVS and CDR2 FQNEAQ. V was pared by 2 bases and J by 1 base, with 7 bases of the junction left unmatched.

The genes are TRBV7-2 and TRBJ2-7, with no clear D. Trimming took off 5 bases at V and 0 bases at J, with 14 bases between the two ends. This CDR3 contains 15 residues. From germline, CDR1 is SGHTA and CDR2 FQGNSA. The CDR3 coding sequence is TGTGCCAGCAGCCCCAACGCGGAAGACTCCTACGAGCAGTACTTC. Its translation: CASSPNAEDSYEQYF.

V usage is TRBV18 and J usage is TRBJ2-1, with D possibly TRBD2 on 5 matching bases. This CDR3 has 14 amino acids. V dropped 1 base and J dropped 7 bases, with 11 bases sitting between them. The germline gives CDR1 KGHSH, CDR2 LQKENI. CDR3 protein: CASSPQGVGNEQFF. CDR3 DNA sequence: TGTGCCAGCTCACCACAGGGAGTGGGGAATGAGCAGTTCTTC.

In the case of this clone: The sample carries other DNA sequences with the same CDR3. The chain carries TRBV5-1 and TRBJ1-5; D unresolved. Trimming removed 4 bases at V and 4 bases at J, with 12 bases between. The CDR3 loop spans 14 amino acids. Per germline, CDR1 SGHRS and CDR2 YFSETQ. The CDR3: CASSPGEGNQPQHF. In DNA, the CDR3 is TGCGCCAGCAGCCCCGGGGAGGGTAATCAGCCCCAGCATTTT.

This clone occurred once. V and J are TRBV7-9 and TRBJ1-1; 8 bases align to TRBD1. The junction had 7 bases not matched to a gene; V was cut back by 5 bases and J by 5 bases. Germline V gene sequence: CDR1 SEHNR, CDR2 FQNEAQ (reference sequence). The CDR3 extends over 14 amino acids. CDR3 sequence reads: CASSPGQGRTEAFF. CDR3 DNA: TGTGCCAGCAGCCCCGGACAGGGCCGAACTGAAGCTTTCTTT.

V usage is TRBV7-2 and J usage is TRBJ2-1, with TRBD2 as a possible D gene (7 bases). This CDR3 is 16 amino acids long. The germline V gene encodes CDR1 SGHTA and CDR2 FQGNSA. Trimming left V 0 bases short and J 6 bases short, with 15 bases between. CDR3: CASSLAQAGAGNEQFF. CDR3 in DNA: TGTGCCAGCAGCTTAGCGCAGGCGGGGGCCGGCAATGAGCAGTTCTTC.

The V and J genes are TRBV6-5 and TRBJ1-1; the D is unclear. Looked up from germline, CDR1 is MNHEY and CDR2 is SVGAGI. The CDR3 spans 13 residues. V shed 8 bases and J shed 3 bases, with 13 bases lying between them. CDR3 residues: CASRPKRDTEAFF. CDR3 DNA: TGTGCCAGCCGCCCGAAGCGGGACACTGAAGCTTTCTTT.

This clone has a handful of counts. The chain combines TRBV27 with TRBJ2-7; D is perhaps TRBD1 (6 bases). V was clipped by 8 bases and J by 2 bases, with 16 bases between them. The CDR3 contains 14 residues. Looked up from germline, CDR1 is MNHEY and CDR2 is SMNVEV (reference sequence). The CDR3 sequence: CASLSTGSAYEQYF. CDR3 nucleotides: TGTGCCAGCCTATCGACAGGTTCGGCCTACGAGCAGTACTTC.

CDR3 protein: CASSFSRGHGTEAFF. The CDR3 coding sequence is TGTGCCAGCAGCTTCTCAAGGGGACATGGAACTGAAGCTTTCTTT. The chain joins TRBV11-2 to TRBJ1-1, with a tentative D call TRBD1 (6 bases). The ends were cut back, 3 bases at V and 5 bases at J, with 16 bases in the middle. This CDR3 has 15 amino acids. Germline CDR1 and CDR2: SGHAT and FQNNGV.

This chain connects TRBV18 to TRBJ2-1, with 8 bases aligning to TRBD1. Germline V gives CDR1 KGHSH, CDR2 LQKENI. V dropped 6 bases and J dropped 5; count of bases not matched to a gene: 3. The length of the CDR3 is 13 residues. The CDR3 loop is CASSTGGHNEQFF. The CDR3 DNA reads TGTGCCAGCTCTACAGGGGGTCACAATGAGCAGTTCTTC.

The rearrangement joins TRBV3-1 (or the pseudogene TRBV3-2) to TRBJ2-4; 14 nucleotides agree with TRBD2. After removal of 1 base from V and 3 bases from J, the junction contained 2 bases not matched to a gene. Germline CDR1 and CDR2: LGHDT and YNNKEL (reference sequence). CDR3 length: 17 amino acids. The CDR3 DNA reads as TGTGCCAGCAGCCAAGGGGGACTAGCGGGGGACAAAAACATTCAGTACTTC. Protein sequence: CASSQGGLAGDKNIQYF.

This sequence joins TRBV12-3 or TRBV12-4 and TRBJ1-2; D gene ambiguous. V was pared by 3 bases and J by 4 bases, with 9 bases between. This CDR3 has 13 amino acids. In nucleotides, the CDR3 is TGTGCCAGCAGTTTTGGGGAGGGCTATGGCTACACCTTC. It codes for CASSFGEGYGYTF.

The genes are TRBV6-5 and TRBJ2-1; a possible D gene is TRBD1 (6 bases). This CDR3 is built from 16 residues. Germline V gene lookup returns CDR1 MNHEY and CDR2 SVGAGI. The V gene lost 0 bases and the J gene lost 1 base, with 10 bases spanning the gap. The CDR3, as DNA: TGTGCCAGCAGTTACTCAGGAAGGGGGTCCTACAATGAGCAGTTCTTC. Translated, it gives CASSYSGRGSYNEQFF.

This clone is a singleton in its sample. The V call is TRBV4-1, the J call TRBJ1-1; 7 bases map to TRBD1. CDR1 is MGHRA and CDR2 is YSYEKL in the germline V gene. The CDR3 contains 13 residues. Trimming cost V 4 bases and J 1 base; bases outside gene matches: 0. DNA for the CDR3: TGCGCCAGCAGCCGGACAGGGAACACTGAAGCTTTCTTT. Its protein product is CASSRTGNTEAFF.

This chain joins TRBV7-2 and TRBJ2-7; 9 nucleotides match TRBD2. The ends lost 3 bases at V and 2 bases at J; junction bases unmatched: 5. The CDR3 length is 15 residues. CDR1 and CDR2 from the germline V gene are SGHTA and FQGNSA. This CDR3 is CASSFMASGAYEQYF. As DNA, the CDR3 is TGTGCCAGCAGCTTCATGGCTAGCGGGGCCTACGAGCAGTACTTC. Full variable domain (missing parts from reference TRBV7-2 and TRBJ2-7): GAGVSQSPSNKVTEKGKDVELRCDPISGHTALYWYRQSLGQGLEFLIYFQGNSAPDKSGLPSDRFSAERTGGSVSTLTIQRTQQEDSAVYLCASSFMASGAYEQYFGPGTRLTVT.

The chain couples TRBV27 to TRBJ2-5; D possibly corresponds to TRBD1 (5 bases). Looked up from germline, CDR1 is MNHEY and CDR2 is SMNVEV (reference sequence). The V and J ends lost 4 bases and 5 bases respectively, with 11 bases between them. The CDR3 length is 13 residues. The chain's CDR3 is CASSSLNRETQYF. As DNA, the CDR3 is TGTGCCAGCAGTTCGCTAAACAGGGAGACCCAGTACTTC.

The J gene is TRBJ1-3, the V gene TRBV6-6; D perhaps matches TRBD1 (5 bases). The CDR3 totals 16 residues. From germline, CDR1 is MNHNY and CDR2 SVGAGI (reference sequence). Trimming removed 6 bases at V and 0 bases at J, with 15 bases between. CDR3 in amino acids: CASSDRTPGSGNTIYF. The CDR3 nucleotides are TGTGCCAGCAGCGACCGGACACCAGGCTCTGGAAACACCATATATTTT.